The 14 T cell receptor beta chains below were found in one sample sequenced in a study of blood T cell repertoires in COVID-19. Only in-frame clones appear in the TCRdb table, and some are missing; sequencing was by immunoSEQ multiplex PCR. The sample lists about 210,000 clones; roughly 80% were seen once. Sample: peripheral blood. Source of these receptors: a woman aged 35 to 49 with active or convalescent COVID-19.

The chain combines TRBV11-2 with TRBJ2-1; 10 bases fit TRBD2. Trimming at V came to 5 bases and at J to 4 bases, leaving 8 bases not matched to a gene. The germline V gene encodes CDR1 SGHAT and CDR2 FQNNGV. The CDR3 has 16 residues. The CDR3 region has the DNA TGTGCCAGCAGCCAGCGGTCTAGCGGGGGTTACAATGAGCAGTTCTTC. Amino acids: CASSQRSSGGYNEQFF.

The rearrangement joins TRBV29-1 to TRBJ2-1; TRBD2 agrees at 7 bases. This CDR3 has 11 residues. V lost 8 bases, J lost 9 bases, and 7 bases stayed unmatched. Germline CDR1 SQVTM, CDR2 ANQGSEA. For the CDR3, the DNA is TGCAGCACGCGGACTAGAATTGAGCAGTTCTTC. It translates to CSTRTRIEQFF.

The chain joins TRBV5-1 to TRBJ2-1; 8 bases line up with TRBD1. Germline-derived CDR1 and CDR2 are SGHRS and YFSETQ. Trimming at V came to 4 bases and at J to 3 bases, leaving 6 bases not matched to a gene. The CDR3 has 15 residues. The CDR3 bases are TGCGCCAGCAGCCTGGACAGGGCAAACTACAATGAGCAGTTCTTC. Its protein product is CASSLDRANYNEQFF.

J is TRBJ2-2 and V is TRBV6-5; the match to TRBD2 covers 9 bases. The junction had 5 bases not matched to a gene; V was cut back by 6 bases and J by 6 bases. CDR3 length: 14 amino acids. Per germline, CDR1 MNHEY and CDR2 SVGAGI. The CDR3 region has the DNA TGTGCCAGCAGGCTTAGCGGGGGTCCCGGGGAGCTGTTTTTT. This gives the protein CASRLSGGPGELFF.

V gene TRBV6-4 combines with J gene TRBJ1-4; D remains unclear. V lost 3 bases and J 8 bases, leaving 10 bases between the germline ends. Germline CDR1 reads MRHNA; CDR2 reads SNTAGT. This CDR3 contains 13 residues. The chain's CDR3 is CASSDEFGEKLFF. In DNA form, the CDR3 reads TGTGCCAGCAGTGATGAGTTCGGGGAAAAACTGTTTTTT.

The V and J genes are TRBV7-9 and TRBJ2-1, with 10 positions matching TRBD2. V was pared by 0 bases and J by 9 bases, with 8 bases of the junction left unmatched. The germline CDR1 and CDR2 sequences are SEHNR and FQNEAQ (reference sequence). This CDR3 spans 16 amino acids. The chain's CDR3 is CASSLAGSGRLSEQFF. CDR3 bases: TGTGCCAGCAGCTTAGCGGGTAGCGGGAGGCTAAGTGAGCAGTTCTTC.

In its sample, this clone was seen once. This chain uses TRBV7-8 with TRBJ1-6; D is perhaps TRBD1 (5 bases). V was clipped by 5 bases and J by 14 bases, with 16 bases between them. The germline V gene has CDR1 SGHVS and CDR2 FQNEAQ. The CDR3 covers 13 residues. CDR3 in amino acids: CASSPQPGGALHF. CDR3 in DNA: TGTGCCAGCAGCCCACAACCGGGGGGGGCCCTCCACTTT.

The CDR3 sequence is CATSDPAGVRADTQYF. In DNA form, the CDR3 reads TGTGCCACCAGTGATCCCGCGGGGGTTAGGGCAGATACGCAGTATTTT. This chain connects TRBV24-1 to TRBJ2-3, with 7 bases lining up with TRBD2. The CDR3 extends over 16 amino acids. Germline V gives CDR1 KGHDR, CDR2 SFDVKD. Losses at the gene ends were 3 bases for V and 4 bases for J; bases not matched to a gene: 9.

The rearrangement links TRBV7-2 to TRBJ1-2; 9 positions agree with TRBD1. The germline V gene encodes CDR1 SGHTA and CDR2 FQGNSA. The J segment lost 3 bases and the V segment lost 0 bases, leaving 2 bases of the junction unmatched. This CDR3 spans 15 amino acids. For the CDR3, the DNA is TGTGCCAGCAGCTTAGCCGGGACAGGGTACTATGGCTACACCTTC. Translated: CASSLAGTGYYGYTF.

The V and J genes are TRBV2 and TRBJ1-5, with 10 positions matching TRBD1. V lost 6 bases and J lost 6; bases outside the gene matches: 8. The CDR3 is 15 residues long. Germline V gene data show CDR1 as SNHLY and CDR2 as FYNNEI. The CDR3 sequence: CASRQGTGASQPQHF. The DNA of the CDR3 is TGTGCCAGCAGACAGGGGACAGGGGCGAGTCAGCCCCAGCATTTT.

Many counts were recorded for this clone. In DNA, the CDR3 is TGTGCCAGCAGTTACTCGGATGGGACTGGGGGCTACACCTTC. It yields the protein CASSYSDGTGGYTF. The chain employs TRBV6-2 or TRBV6-3 and TRBJ1-2; TRBD1 might be the D (5 bases). CDR3 length equals 14 residues. Trimming took off 0 bases at V and 8 bases at J, with 13 bases between the two ends. CDR1 is MNHEY, CDR2 SVGEGT, per germline.

This clone was detected only a few times. Different DNA sequences within this sample yield the same CDR3. The genes are TRBV12-3 or TRBV12-4 and TRBJ1-3; D remains unclear. There are 12 residues in the CDR3. The V end lost 3 bases, the J end lost 2 bases, and 2 bases lay between the germline ends. The CDR3 DNA reads as TGTGCCAGCAGTTTCGCTGGAAACACCATATATTTT. This sequence encodes CASSFAGNTIYF.

The V and J genes are TRBV19 and TRBJ1-2; D gene ambiguous. Germline V gives CDR1 LNHDA, CDR2 SQIVND (reference sequence). This CDR3 spans 12 amino acids. Trimming took 6 bases from V and 4 from J, leaving 9 bases between them. The CDR3 spells CASSGRGYGYTF. CDR3 coding DNA: TGTGCCAGTAGCGGGCGGGGCTATGGCTACACCTTC. Filled out from reference TRBV19 and TRBJ1-2, the complete variable domain reads DGGITQSPKYLFRKEGQNVTLSCEQNLNHDAMYWYRQDPGQGLRLIYYSQIVNDFQKGDIAEGYSVSREKKESFPLTVTSAQKNPTAFYLCASSGRGYGYTFGSGTRLTVV.

This clone has only a few counts. V usage is TRBV11-2 and J usage is TRBJ1-2; 7 nucleotides line up with TRBD1. Germline CDR1 and CDR2: SGHAT and FQNNGV. This CDR3 comprises 15 residues. V lost 4 bases and J lost 6; bases outside the gene matches: 11. CDR3 nucleotides: TGTGCCAGCAGCTCGCAGACAGGGACGGCGGATGGCTACACCTTC. Translation: CASSSQTGTADGYTF.